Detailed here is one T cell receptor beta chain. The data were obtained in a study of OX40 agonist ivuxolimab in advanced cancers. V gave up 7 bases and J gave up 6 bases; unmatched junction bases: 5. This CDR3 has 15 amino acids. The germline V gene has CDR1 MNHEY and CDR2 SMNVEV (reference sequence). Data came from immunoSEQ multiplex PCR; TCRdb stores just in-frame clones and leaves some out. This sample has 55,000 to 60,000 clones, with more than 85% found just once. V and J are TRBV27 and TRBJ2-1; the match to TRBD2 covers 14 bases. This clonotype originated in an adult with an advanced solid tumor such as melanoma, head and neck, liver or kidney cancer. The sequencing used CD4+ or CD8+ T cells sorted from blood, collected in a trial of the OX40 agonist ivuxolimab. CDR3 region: CASTLGTSGSNEQFF. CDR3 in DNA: TGTGCCAGCACCCTAGGGACTAGCGGGAGCAATGAGCAGTTCTTC.